This T cell receptor (beta chain) derives from a study of T cells after yellow fever vaccination. TCRdb analysed the 5' RACE reads with MiXCR anew, one entry per CDR3 protein. The repertoire holds approximately 300,000 distinct CDR3 sequences, with about 10% as singletons. Between the trimmed V and J ends, which lost 7 bases and 4 bases, there was a span of 13 bases. CDR1 and CDR2 from the germline V gene are MNHEY and SVGEGT. This CDR3 is built from 13 residues. Sequenced material: CD4+ T cells sorted from PBMCs, taken 45 days after the yellow fever booster vaccination. V gene TRBV6-2 or TRBV6-3 combines with J gene TRBJ1-2; D gene uncertain. The clonotype originates from a young man who received the YFV17D yellow fever vaccine. The CDR3 nucleotides read TGTGCCAGCACCCCCGAGCATTTCTATGGCTACACCTTC. This sequence encodes CASTPEHFYGYTF.